The clone carrying this TCR beta chain was picked up a small number of times. The antigen is unknown. Quantitative 5'-RACE was performed with molecular barcodes, and it yielded the TCR beta libraries. TCRdb re-called the 5' RACE reads through MiXCR, storing one row per CDR3 protein. The table shows roughly 180,000 distinct CDR3 sequences, with 9.5% to 15% occurring only once. The sample comes from a study of CD8 T cells in ankylosing spondylitis. Study-level results: Disease-associated clones were reportedly significantly overrepresented in matched ankylosing spondylitis synovial fluid. Those disease-linked clones were CD8+; they were also relatively rare in peripheral blood. A motif in TCR beta, a set of roughly eight highly homologous variants, appeared characteristic of ankylosing spondylitis blood.

V dropped 5 bases and J dropped 0 bases, with 12 bases sitting between them. CDR1 and CDR2 from the germline V gene are SEHNR and FQNEAQ (reference sequence). The CDR3 extends over 15 amino acids. The V call is TRBV7-9, the J call TRBJ2-3; D gene ambiguous. This receptor was identified in a male donor with ankylosing spondylitis or in good health (not recorded which). The sample comprised blood, either unsorted or a sorted T cell fraction (not recorded which). CDR3 protein: CASSPTGSSTDTQYF. The DNA for the CDR3 is TGTGCCAGCAGCCCTACCGGGTCTAGCACAGATACGCAGTATTTT.